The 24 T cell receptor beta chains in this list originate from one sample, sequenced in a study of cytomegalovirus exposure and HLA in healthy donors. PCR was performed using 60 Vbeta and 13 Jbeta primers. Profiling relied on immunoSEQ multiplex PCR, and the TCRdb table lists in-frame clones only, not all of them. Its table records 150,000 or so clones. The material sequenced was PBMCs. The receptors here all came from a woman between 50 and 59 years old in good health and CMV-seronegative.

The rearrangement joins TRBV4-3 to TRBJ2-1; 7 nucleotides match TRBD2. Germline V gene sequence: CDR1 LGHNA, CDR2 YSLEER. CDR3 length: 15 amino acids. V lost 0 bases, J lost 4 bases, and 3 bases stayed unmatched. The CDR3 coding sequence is TGCGCCAGCAGCCAAGAACTAGCGATTTACAATGAGCAGTTCTTC. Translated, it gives CASSQELAIYNEQFF.

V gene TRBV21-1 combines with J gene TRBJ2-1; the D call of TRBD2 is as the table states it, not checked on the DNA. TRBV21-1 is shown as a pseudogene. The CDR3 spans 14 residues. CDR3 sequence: CASRRAGGPGEQFF. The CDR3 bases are TGTGCCAGCCGGCGGGCGGGAGGGCCCGGTGAGCAGTTCTTC.

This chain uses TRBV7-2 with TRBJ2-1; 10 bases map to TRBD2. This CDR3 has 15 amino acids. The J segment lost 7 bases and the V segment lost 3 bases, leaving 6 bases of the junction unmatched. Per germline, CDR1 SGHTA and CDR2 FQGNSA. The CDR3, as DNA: TGTGCCAGCAGCTTTACCCTAGCGGGAGTTAATGAGCAGTTCTTC. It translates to CASSFTLAGVNEQFF. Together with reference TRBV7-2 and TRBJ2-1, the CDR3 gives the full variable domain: GAGVSQSPSNKVTEKGKDVELRCDPISGHTALYWYRQSLGQGLEFLIYFQGNSAPDKSGLPSDRFSAERTGGSVSTLTIQRTQQEDSAVYLCASSFTLAGVNEQFFGPGTRLTVL.

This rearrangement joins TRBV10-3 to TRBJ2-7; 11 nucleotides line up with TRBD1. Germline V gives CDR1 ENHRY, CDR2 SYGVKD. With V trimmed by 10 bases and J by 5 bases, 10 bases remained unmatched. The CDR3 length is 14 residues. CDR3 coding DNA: TGTGCCACCCGCCGGACAGGGGGCTCAGACGAGCAGTACTTC. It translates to CATRRTGGSDEQYF.

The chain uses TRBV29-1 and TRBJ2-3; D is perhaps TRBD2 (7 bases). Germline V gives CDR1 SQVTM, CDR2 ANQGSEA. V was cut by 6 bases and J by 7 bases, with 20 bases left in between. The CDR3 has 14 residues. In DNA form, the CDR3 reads TGCAGCGTCCACGGACTAGGGGGTATCCATACGCAGTATTTT. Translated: CSVHGLGGIHTQYF.

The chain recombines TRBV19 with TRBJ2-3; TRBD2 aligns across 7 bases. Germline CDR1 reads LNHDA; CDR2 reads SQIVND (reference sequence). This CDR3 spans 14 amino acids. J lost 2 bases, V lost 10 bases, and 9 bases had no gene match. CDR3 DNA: TGTGCCACTGACAAGCGGGGTCACACAGATACGCAGTATTTT. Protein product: CATDKRGHTDTQYF.

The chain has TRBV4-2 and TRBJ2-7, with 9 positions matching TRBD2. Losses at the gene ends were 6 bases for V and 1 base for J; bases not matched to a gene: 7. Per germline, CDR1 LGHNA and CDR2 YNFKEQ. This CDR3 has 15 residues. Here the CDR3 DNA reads TGTGCCAGCAGAACAGTAGCGGGAGATTCCTACGAGCAGTACTTC. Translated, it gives CASRTVAGDSYEQYF.

The CDR3 region is CASSTDSNHYEQYF. The CDR3 coding sequence is TGTGCCAGCAGCACGGACAGCAATCACTACGAGCAGTACTTC. The J gene is TRBJ2-7, the V gene TRBV11-2; possibly TRBD1 for D (6 bases). Germline V gene data show CDR1 as SGHAT and CDR2 as FQNNGV. CDR3 size: 14 residues. The ends were cut back, 5 bases at V and 3 bases at J, with 14 bases in the middle.

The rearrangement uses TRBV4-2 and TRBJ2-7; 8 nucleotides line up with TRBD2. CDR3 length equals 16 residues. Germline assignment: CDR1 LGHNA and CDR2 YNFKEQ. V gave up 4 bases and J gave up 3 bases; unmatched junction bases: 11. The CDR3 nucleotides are TGTGCCAGCAGCCGCTCGGGGCGGGAGGACCTCTACGAGCAGTACTTC. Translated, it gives CASSRSGREDLYEQYF.

As DNA, the CDR3 is TGTGCCAGCTCACCGACGGACAGCTTCATAACTAATGAAAAACTGTTTTTT. Translated, it gives CASSPTDSFITNEKLFF. The gene calls are TRBV18 and TRBJ1-4, with D perhaps matching TRBD1 (6 bases). Germline V gives CDR1 KGHSH, CDR2 LQKENI. V was clipped by 3 bases and J by 1 base, with 15 bases between them. The CDR3 runs to 17 residues.

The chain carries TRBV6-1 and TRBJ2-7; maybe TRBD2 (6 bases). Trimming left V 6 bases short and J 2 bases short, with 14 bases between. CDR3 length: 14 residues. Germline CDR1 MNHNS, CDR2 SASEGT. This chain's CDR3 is CASSAPGVPYEQYF. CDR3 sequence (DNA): TGTGCCAGCAGCGCGCCGGGAGTACCCTACGAGCAGTACTTC.

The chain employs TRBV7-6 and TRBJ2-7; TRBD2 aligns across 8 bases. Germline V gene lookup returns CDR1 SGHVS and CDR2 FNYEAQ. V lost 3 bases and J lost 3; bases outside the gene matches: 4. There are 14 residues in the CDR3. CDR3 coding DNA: TGTGCCAGCAGCTTCAATAGCGGGAACTACGAGCAGTACTTC. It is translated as CASSFNSGNYEQYF.

Here the CDR3 DNA reads TGTGCCATCAGTGAGTGGGACAGAGTTATGAACACTGAAGCTTTCTTT. This translates into CAISEWDRVMNTEAFF. The chain carries TRBV10-3 and TRBJ1-1; 7 positions match TRBD1. After removal of 1 base from V and 0 bases from J, the junction contained 5 bases not matched to a gene. Germline values: CDR1 ENHRY, CDR2 SYGVKD. The CDR3 is 16 residues long.

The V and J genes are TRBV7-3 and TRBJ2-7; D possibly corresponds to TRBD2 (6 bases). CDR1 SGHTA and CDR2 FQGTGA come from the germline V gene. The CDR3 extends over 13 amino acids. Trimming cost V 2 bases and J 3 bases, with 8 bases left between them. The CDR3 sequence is CASSLATSYEQYF. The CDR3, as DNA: TGTGCCAGCAGCTTAGCGACTAGCTACGAGCAGTACTTC.

CDR3 in DNA: TGTGCCAGCAGTTCCACTGGACAGGGTTACGTTGAAAAACTGTTTTTT. Its translation: CASSSTGQGYVEKLFF. The V call is TRBV6-5, the J call TRBJ1-4; 8 bases match TRBD1. The germline V gene encodes CDR1 MNHEY and CDR2 SVGAGI. CDR3 length: 16 amino acids. The J segment lost 7 bases and the V segment lost 4 bases, leaving 11 bases of the junction unmatched.

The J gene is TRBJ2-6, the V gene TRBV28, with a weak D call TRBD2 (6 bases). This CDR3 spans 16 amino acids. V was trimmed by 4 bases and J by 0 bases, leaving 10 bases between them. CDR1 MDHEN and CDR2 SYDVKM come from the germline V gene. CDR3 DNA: TGTGCCAGCAGTTCCCTCGGGAGCTCTGGGGCCAACGTCCTGACTTTC. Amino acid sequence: CASSSLGSSGANVLTF.

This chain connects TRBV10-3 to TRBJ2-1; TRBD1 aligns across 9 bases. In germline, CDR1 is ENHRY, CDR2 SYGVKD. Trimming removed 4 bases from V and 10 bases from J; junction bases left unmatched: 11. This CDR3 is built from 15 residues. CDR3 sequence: CAISGLGQGSTEQFF. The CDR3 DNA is TGTGCCATCAGTGGGTTGGGACAGGGAAGTACCGAGCAGTTCTTC.

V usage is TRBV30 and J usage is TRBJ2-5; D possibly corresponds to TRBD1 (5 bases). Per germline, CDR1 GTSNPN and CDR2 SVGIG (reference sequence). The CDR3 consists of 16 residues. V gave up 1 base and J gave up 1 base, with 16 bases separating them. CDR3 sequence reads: CAWSEGKRTLQETQYF. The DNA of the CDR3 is TGTGCCTGGAGTGAGGGGAAGAGAACCCTCCAAGAGACCCAGTACTTC.

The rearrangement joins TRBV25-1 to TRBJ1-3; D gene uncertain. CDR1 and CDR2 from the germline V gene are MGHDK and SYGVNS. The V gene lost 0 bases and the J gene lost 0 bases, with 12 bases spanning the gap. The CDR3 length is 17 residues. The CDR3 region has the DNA TGTGCCAGCAGTGAATATGCCGGGAGGTACTCTGGAAACACCATATATTTT. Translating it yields CASSEYAGRYSGNTIYF.

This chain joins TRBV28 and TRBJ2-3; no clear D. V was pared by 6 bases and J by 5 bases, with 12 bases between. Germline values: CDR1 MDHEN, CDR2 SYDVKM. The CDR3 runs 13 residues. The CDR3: CASRPHSVDTQYF. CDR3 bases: TGTGCCAGCAGACCACACAGTGTAGATACGCAGTATTTT.

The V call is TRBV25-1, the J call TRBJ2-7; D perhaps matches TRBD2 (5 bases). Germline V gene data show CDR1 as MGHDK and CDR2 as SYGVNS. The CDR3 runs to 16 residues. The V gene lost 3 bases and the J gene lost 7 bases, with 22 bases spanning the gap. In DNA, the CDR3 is TGTGCCAGCAGTGACCCGGGAACTCCGGCCGGTGAAGAGCAGTACTTC. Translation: CASSDPGTPAGEEQYF.

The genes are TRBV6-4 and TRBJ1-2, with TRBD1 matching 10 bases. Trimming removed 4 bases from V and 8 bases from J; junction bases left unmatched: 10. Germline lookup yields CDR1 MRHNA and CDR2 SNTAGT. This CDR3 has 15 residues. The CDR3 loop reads CASSAESGTGEGYTF. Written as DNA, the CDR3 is TGTGCCAGCAGTGCTGAATCCGGGACAGGGGAAGGCTACACCTTC.

The CDR3 DNA reads TGTGCCAGCAGTGAAGACGGACTAAGCGGGGGGGTACAAGAGACCCAGTACTTC. Protein sequence: CASSEDGLSGGVQETQYF. The V and J genes are TRBV2 and TRBJ2-5; 10 bases fit TRBD2. From germline, CDR1 is SNHLY and CDR2 FYNNEI. V dropped 1 base and J dropped 2; count of bases not matched to a gene: 10. This CDR3 has 18 residues. Drawing the rest from reference TRBV2 and TRBJ2-5, the complete variable domain is EPEVTQTPSHQVTQMGQEVILRCVPISNHLYFYWYRQILGQKVEFLVSFYNNEISEKSEIFDDQFSVERPDGSNFTLKIRSTKLEDSAMYFCASSEDGLSGGVQETQYFGPGTRLLVL.

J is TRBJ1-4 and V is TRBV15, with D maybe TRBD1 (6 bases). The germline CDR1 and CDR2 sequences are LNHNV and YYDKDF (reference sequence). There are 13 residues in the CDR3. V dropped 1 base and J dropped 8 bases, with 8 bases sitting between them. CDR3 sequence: CATSRAGAEKLFF. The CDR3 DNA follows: TGTGCCACCAGCAGAGCAGGGGCGGAAAAACTGTTTTTT.